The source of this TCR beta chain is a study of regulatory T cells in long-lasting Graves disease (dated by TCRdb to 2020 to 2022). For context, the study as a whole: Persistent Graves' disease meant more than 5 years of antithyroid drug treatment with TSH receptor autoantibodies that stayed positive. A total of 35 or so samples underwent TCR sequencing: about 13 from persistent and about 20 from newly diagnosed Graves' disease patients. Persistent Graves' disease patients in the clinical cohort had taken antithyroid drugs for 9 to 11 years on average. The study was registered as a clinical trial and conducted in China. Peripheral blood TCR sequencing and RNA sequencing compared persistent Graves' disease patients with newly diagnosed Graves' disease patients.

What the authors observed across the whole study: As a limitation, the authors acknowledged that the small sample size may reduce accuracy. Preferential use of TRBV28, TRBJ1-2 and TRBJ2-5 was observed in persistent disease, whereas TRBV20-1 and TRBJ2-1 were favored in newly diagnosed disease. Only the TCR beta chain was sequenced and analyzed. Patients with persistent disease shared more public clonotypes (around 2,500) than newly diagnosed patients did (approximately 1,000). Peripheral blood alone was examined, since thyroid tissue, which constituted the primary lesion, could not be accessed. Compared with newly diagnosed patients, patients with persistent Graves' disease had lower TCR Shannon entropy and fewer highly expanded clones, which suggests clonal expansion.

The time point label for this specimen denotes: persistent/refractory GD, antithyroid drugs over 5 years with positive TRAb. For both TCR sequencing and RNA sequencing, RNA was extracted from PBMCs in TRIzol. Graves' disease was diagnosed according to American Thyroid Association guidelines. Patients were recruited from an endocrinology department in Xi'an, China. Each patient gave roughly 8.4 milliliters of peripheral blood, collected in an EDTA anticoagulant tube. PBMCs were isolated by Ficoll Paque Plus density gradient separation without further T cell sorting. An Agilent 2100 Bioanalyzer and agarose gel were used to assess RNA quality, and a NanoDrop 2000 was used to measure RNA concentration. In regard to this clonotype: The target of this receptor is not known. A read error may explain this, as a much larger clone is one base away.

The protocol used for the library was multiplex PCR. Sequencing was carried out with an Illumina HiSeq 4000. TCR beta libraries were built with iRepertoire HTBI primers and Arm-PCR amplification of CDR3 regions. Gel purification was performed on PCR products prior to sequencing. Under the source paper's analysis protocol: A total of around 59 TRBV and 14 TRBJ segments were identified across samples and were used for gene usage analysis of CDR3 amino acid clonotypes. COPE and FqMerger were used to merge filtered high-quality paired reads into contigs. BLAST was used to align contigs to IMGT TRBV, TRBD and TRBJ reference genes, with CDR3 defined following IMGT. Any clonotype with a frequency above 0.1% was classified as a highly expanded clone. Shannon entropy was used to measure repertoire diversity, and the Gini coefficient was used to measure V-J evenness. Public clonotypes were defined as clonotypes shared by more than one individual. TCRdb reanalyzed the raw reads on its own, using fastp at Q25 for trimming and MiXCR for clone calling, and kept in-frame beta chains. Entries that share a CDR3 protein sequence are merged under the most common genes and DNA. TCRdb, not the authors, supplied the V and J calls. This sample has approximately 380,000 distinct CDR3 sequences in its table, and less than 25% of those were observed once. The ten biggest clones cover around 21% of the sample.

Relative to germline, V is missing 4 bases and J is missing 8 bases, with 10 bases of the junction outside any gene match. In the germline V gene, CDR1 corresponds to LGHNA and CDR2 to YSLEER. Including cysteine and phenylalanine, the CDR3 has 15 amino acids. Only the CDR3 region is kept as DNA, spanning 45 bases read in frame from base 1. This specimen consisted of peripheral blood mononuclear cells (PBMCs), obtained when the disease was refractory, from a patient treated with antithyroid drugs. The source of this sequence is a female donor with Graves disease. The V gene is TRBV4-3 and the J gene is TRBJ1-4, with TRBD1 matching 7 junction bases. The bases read TGCGCCAGCAGCCCCATGACAGGGATGGGAGAAAAACTGTTTTTT. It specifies CASSPMTGMGEKLFF.